The 14 T cell receptor beta chains reported below all come from one sample, sequenced in a study of OX40 agonist ivuxolimab in advanced cancers. Using immunoSEQ multiplex PCR, the repertoire was profiled, and TCRdb retains in-frame clones only, with some absent. The table lists about 26,000 clones, over 70% of them singletons. The specimen was CD4+ or CD8+ T cells sorted from blood, collected in a trial of the OX40 agonist ivuxolimab. These receptors were collected from an adult with an advanced solid tumor such as melanoma, head and neck, liver or kidney cancer.

With regard to this clone: Other DNA sequences from this sample encode an identical CDR3 as well. The rearrangement links TRBV5-1 to TRBJ2-5; D gene unclear. The germline V and J ends were trimmed by 3 bases and 2 bases, with 2 bases remaining between them. Germline lookup yields CDR1 SGHRS and CDR2 YFSETQ. CDR3 length: 11 residues. CDR3 nucleotide sequence: TGCGCCAGCAGCTATCAAGAGACCCAGTACTTC. Translating gives CASSYQETQYF. The whole variable domain, remainder taken from reference TRBV5-1 and TRBJ2-5, is KAGVTQTPRYLIKTRGQQVTLSCSPISGHRSVSWYQQTPGQGLQFLFEYFSETQRNKGNFPGRFSGRQFSNSRSEMNVSTLELGDSALYLCASSYQETQYFGPGTRLLVL.

The chain is built from TRBV19 and TRBJ1-5; TRBD1 agrees at 7 bases. CDR1 LNHDA and CDR2 SQIVND come from the germline V gene (reference sequence). CDR3 length: 16 amino acids. J lost 0 bases, V lost 6 bases, and 8 bases had no gene match. The CDR3 region is CASSETGKPSNQPQHF. In DNA, the CDR3 is TGTGCCAGTAGCGAGACAGGGAAACCTAGCAATCAGCCCCAGCATTTT.

The chain links TRBV4-2 to TRBJ2-5, with TRBD1 matching 9 bases. This CDR3 has 15 residues. The germline V gene has CDR1 LGHNA and CDR2 YNFKEQ. With V trimmed by 1 base and J by 5 bases, 5 bases remained unmatched. The CDR3 region is CASSQGDRDKETQYF. CDR3 DNA: TGTGCCAGCAGCCAAGGGGACAGGGACAAGGAGACCCAGTACTTC.

The rearrangement links TRBV11-2 to TRBJ2-1; D is tentatively TRBD1 or TRBD2 (5 bases each). Trimming took off 0 bases at V and 6 bases at J, with 12 bases between the two ends. This CDR3 contains 15 residues. From germline, CDR1 is SGHAT and CDR2 FQNNGV. The CDR3: CASSLDNGAGNEQFF. The CDR3 coding sequence is TGTGCCAGCAGCTTAGATAACGGGGCGGGCAATGAGCAGTTCTTC.

The chain recombines TRBV9 with TRBJ2-7; tentative D call: TRBD1 (5 bases). CDR1 SGDLS and CDR2 YYNGEE come from the germline V gene. Trimming took 2 bases from V and 5 from J, leaving 17 bases between them. The CDR3 loop spans 15 amino acids. The CDR3 bases are TGTGCCAGCAGCGTGTCCGGGTCAGGGTCCGACGAGCAGTACTTC. Its translation: CASSVSGSGSDEQYF.

J is TRBJ1-1 and V is TRBV15; 8 bases map to TRBD1. V was clipped by 5 bases and J by 5 bases; unmatched bases: 19. CDR1 LNHNV and CDR2 YYDKDF come from the germline V gene (reference sequence). The CDR3 is 18 residues long. DNA of the CDR3: TGTGCCACCAGCGAATACCGACTCAGGACAGGGTTTGGAACTGAAGCTTTCTTT. Protein: CATSEYRLRTGFGTEAFF.

In this sample, this clone turned up a few times. The rearrangement links TRBV29-1 to TRBJ2-1, with TRBD1 matching over 11 bases. The germline V gene encodes CDR1 SQVTM and CDR2 ANQGSEA. The CDR3 length is 13 residues. With 7 bases clipped from V and 7 bases from J, the junction kept 6 bases outside the gene matches. This CDR3 is CSAVDRGRNEQFF. As DNA, the CDR3 is TGCAGCGCCGTGGACAGGGGGCGAAATGAGCAGTTCTTC.

The J gene is TRBJ2-1, the V gene TRBV19, with TRBD2 matching 10 bases. Germline V CDR1 and CDR2: LNHDA, SQIVND (reference sequence). V trimming: 6 bases; J trimming: 0 bases; junction bases outside the gene matches: 2. The CDR3 is made up of 15 amino acids. The CDR3 sequence: CASSQRGGSYNEQFF. Here the CDR3 DNA reads TGTGCCAGTAGCCAGCGGGGGGGCTCCTACAATGAGCAGTTCTTC.

The chain recombines TRBV6-5 with TRBJ2-7; D gene unclear. This CDR3 contains 11 residues. Trimming shortened V by 6 bases and J by 0 bases, and 3 bases separated the two germline ends. Germline V gene sequence: CDR1 MNHEY, CDR2 SVGAGI. DNA for the CDR3: TGTGCCAGCAGGGGCTCCTACGAGCAGTACTTC. Encoded protein: CASRGSYEQYF.

The chain is built from TRBV11-3 and TRBJ2-5; 8 nucleotides line up with TRBD2. Germline V gene sequence: CDR1 SGHNT, CDR2 YENEEA. V shed 3 bases and J 7 bases; nucleotides not matched to a gene: 13. This CDR3 region has 16 residues. CDR3 in amino acids: CASSFGGGRPERTQYF. CDR3 in DNA: TGTGCCAGCAGCTTTGGCGGGGGGCGCCCAGAGAGGACCCAGTACTTC.

V gene TRBV20-1 combines with J gene TRBJ2-2, with a possible D match to TRBD2 (5 bases). This CDR3 region has 10 residues. From germline, CDR1 is DFQATT and CDR2 SNEGSKA (reference sequence). The CDR3 DNA is TGCAGAGGAGGCACCGGGGAGCTGTTTTTT. This encodes CRGGTGELFF.

This CDR3 is CASSGDRGSYNEQFF. CDR3 coding DNA: TGTGCCAGCAGTGGGGACAGGGGCTCCTACAATGAGCAGTTCTTC. The rearrangement joins TRBV2 to TRBJ2-1, with TRBD1 matching over 10 bases. The junction had 0 bases not matched to a gene; V was cut back by 4 bases and J by 0 bases. Per the germline V gene, CDR1 is SNHLY and CDR2 is FYNNEI. This CDR3 is built from 15 residues.

The rearrangement joins TRBV1 to TRBJ2-3; TRBD2 is the table's D call and was not checked against the DNA. TRBV1 corresponds to a pseudogene. The CDR3 length is 17 residues. The CDR3 sequence: CTSSQDRTSGYKDTQYF. The CDR3 bases are TGCACCAGCAGCCAAGATAGGACTAGCGGGTATAAAGATACGCAGTATTTT.

The chain carries TRBV29-1 and TRBJ2-1, with D possibly being TRBD2 (5 bases). Germline V CDR1 and CDR2: SQVTM, ANQGSEA. The CDR3 totals 15 residues. With 4 bases removed from V and 10 bases from J, the gap between germline ends came to 23 bases. In DNA form, the CDR3 reads TGCAGCGTTGGAAAAGGACTGTCTCTCCAACCGGAGCAGTTCTTC. Its translation: CSVGKGLSLQPEQFF.